This T cell receptor (beta chain) was retrieved from a study of T cells in localized non-small cell lung cancer. As concerns this clone: Its antigen is not identified.

TCRdb's copy holds only in-frame clones and misses some; the assay was immunoSEQ multiplex PCR. The sample yields roughly 90,000 clones, more than 75% seen once. The CDR3 is 16 residues long. Germline values: CDR1 MGHRA, CDR2 YSYEKL. Trimming removed 0 bases at V and 2 bases at J, with 14 bases between. Findings and caveats of the study: Compared with tumor, uninvolved adjacent lung displayed greater T cell clonality, ranking highest overall. It remains possible that heterogeneity exists, since only one tumor region was sequenced.

Sequenced here: PBMCs, sampled before any cancer treatment. The chain combines TRBV4-1 with TRBJ2-7, with a weak D call TRBD2 (6 bases). The receptor comes from a woman between 40 and 69 years old with stage II squamous cell lung carcinoma. The CDR3 loop reads CASSQDGAGAPYEQYF. The CDR3 nucleotides are TGCGCCAGCAGCCAAGATGGAGCGGGCGCCCCCTACGAGCAGTACTTC.